One T cell receptor (beta chain) is described in this entry. The data stem from a study of blood T cell repertoires in COVID-19. Method: immunoSEQ multiplex PCR; TCRdb's copy keeps in-frame clones and lacks some. The sample consists of a few hundred thousand clones, just over 90% of them appearing once. This CDR3 region has 13 residues. Trimming stripped 3 bases from V and 7 bases from J, with 10 bases between. CDR1 LNHDA and CDR2 SQIVND come from the germline V gene (reference sequence). This chain connects TRBV19 to TRBJ2-1; D not certain. This clonotype originated in a woman aged 40 to 50 who had been exposed to COVID-19. Source material: PBMCs or T cells enriched from blood (not recorded which). CDR3 in DNA: TGTGCCAGTAGTATGGCACCGAGGAATGAGCAGTTCTTC. This codes for CASSMAPRNEQFF.